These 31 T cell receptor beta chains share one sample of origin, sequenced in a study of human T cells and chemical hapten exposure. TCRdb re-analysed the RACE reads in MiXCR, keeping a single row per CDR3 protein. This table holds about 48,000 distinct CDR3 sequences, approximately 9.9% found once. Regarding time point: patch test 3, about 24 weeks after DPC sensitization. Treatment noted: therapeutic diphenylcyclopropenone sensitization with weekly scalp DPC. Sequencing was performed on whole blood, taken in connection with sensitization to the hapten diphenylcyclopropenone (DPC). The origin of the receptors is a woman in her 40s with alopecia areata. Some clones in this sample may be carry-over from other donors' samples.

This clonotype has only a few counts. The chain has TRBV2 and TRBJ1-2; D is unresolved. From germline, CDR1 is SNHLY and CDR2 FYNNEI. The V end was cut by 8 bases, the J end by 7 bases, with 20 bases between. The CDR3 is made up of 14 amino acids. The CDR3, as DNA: TGTGCCAGCCAGGACCGCCTTTACTCATCTGGCTACACCTTC. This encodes CASQDRLYSSGYTF.

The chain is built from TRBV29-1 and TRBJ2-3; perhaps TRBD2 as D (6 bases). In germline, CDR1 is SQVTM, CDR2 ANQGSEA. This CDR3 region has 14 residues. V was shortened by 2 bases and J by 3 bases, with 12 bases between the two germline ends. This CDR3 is CSVESTGGTDTQYF. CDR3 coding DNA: TGCAGCGTTGAATCTACCGGGGGAACAGATACGCAGTATTTT.

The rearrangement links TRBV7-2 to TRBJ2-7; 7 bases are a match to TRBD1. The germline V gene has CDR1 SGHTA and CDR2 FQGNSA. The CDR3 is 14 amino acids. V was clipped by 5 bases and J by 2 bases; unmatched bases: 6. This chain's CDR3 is CASSPWTGTYEQYF. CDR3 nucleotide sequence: TGTGCCAGCAGCCCGTGGACAGGAACCTACGAGCAGTACTTC.

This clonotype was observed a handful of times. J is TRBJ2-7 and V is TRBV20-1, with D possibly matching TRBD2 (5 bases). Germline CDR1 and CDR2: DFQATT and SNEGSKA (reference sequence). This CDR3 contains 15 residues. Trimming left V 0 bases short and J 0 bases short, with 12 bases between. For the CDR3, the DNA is TGCAGTGCTAGAGATCAGGCTACTAGCTCCTACGAGCAGTACTTC. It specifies CSARDQATSSYEQYF.

The CDR3 nucleotides read TGTGCCAGCAGAGAAAACAGGGGAGGGTGGGTCACAGATACGCAGTATTTT. Residues: CASRENRGGWVTDTQYF. The chain carries TRBV2 and TRBJ2-3; possibly TRBD1 or TRBD2 for D (7 bases each). The germline V and J ends were trimmed by 6 bases and 2 bases, with 21 bases remaining between them. CDR1 and CDR2 from the germline V gene are SNHLY and FYNNEI. The CDR3 extends over 17 amino acids.

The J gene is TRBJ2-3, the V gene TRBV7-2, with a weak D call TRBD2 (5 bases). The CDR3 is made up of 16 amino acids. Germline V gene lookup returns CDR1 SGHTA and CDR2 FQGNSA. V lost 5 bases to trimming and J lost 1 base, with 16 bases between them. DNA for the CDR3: TGTGCCAGCAGCCCTTTTGGAGCGGCTCGCACAGATACGCAGTATTTT. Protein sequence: CASSPFGAARTDTQYF.

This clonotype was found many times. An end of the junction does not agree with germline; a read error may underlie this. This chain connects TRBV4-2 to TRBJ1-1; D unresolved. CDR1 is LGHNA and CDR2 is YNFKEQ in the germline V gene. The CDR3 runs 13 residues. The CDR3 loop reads CASTQETGTEAFF. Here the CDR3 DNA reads TGTGCCAGCACCCAAGAGACGGGCACTGAAGCTTTCTTT.

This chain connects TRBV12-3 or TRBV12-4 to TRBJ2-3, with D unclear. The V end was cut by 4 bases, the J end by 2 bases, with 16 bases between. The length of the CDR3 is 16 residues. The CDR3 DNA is TGTGCCAGCAGTTCCCGGGTCCCCCTTTTCACAGATACGCAGTATTTT. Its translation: CASSSRVPLFTDTQYF.

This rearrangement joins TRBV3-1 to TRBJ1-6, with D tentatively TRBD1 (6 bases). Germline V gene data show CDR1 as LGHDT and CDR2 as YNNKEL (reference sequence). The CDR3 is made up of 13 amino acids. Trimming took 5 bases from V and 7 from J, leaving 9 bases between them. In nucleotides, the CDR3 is TGTGCCAGCAGCTTTGACAGGAATTCACCCCTCCACTTT. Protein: CASSFDRNSPLHF.

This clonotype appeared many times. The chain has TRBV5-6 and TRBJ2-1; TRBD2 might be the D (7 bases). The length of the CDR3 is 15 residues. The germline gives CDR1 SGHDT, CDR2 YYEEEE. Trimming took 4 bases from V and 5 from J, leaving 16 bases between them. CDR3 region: CASSPLAGADNEQFF. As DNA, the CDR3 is TGTGCCAGCAGCCCCCTGGCGGGGGCCGACAATGAGCAGTTCTTC.

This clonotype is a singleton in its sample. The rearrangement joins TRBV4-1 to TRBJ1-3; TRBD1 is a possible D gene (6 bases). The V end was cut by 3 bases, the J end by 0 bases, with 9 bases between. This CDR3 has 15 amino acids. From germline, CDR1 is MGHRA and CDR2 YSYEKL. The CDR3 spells CASSQEDSSGNTIYF. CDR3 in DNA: TGCGCCAGCAGCCAGGAGGACAGCTCTGGAAACACCATATATTTT.

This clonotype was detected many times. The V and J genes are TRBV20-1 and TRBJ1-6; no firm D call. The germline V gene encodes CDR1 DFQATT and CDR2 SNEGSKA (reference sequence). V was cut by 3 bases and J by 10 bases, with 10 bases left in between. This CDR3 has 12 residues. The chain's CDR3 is CSASTLLSPLHF. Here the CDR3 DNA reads TGCAGTGCTAGTACGTTATTATCACCCCTCCACTTT.

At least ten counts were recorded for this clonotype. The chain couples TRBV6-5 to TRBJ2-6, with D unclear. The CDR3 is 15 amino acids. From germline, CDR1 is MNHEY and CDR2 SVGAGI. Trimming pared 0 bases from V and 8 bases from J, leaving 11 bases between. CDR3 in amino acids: CASSYSALGTNVLTF. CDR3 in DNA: TGTGCCAGCAGTTACTCGGCTTTAGGGACCAACGTCCTGACTTTC.

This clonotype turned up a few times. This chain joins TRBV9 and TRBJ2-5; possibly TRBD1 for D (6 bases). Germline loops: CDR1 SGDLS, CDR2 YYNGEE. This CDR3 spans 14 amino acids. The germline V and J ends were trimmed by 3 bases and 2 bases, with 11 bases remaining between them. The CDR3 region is CASSASGQQETQYF. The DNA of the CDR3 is TGTGCCAGCAGCGCCTCCGGACAGCAAGAGACCCAGTACTTC.

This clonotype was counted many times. CDR3 sequence: CASSEQSQETQYF. The CDR3, as DNA: TGTGCCAGCAGTGAGCAGAGCCAAGAGACCCAGTACTTC. The rearrangement uses TRBV2 and TRBJ2-5; D not resolved. This CDR3 is built from 13 residues. CDR1 and CDR2 (germline): SNHLY, FYNNEI. V was clipped by 3 bases and J by 1 base, with 6 bases between them.

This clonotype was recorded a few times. CDR3 in DNA: TGCGCCAGCGGACCCCCCCGGGGGACTAATGAAAAACTGTTTTTT. This encodes CASGPPRGTNEKLFF. The J gene is TRBJ1-4, the V gene TRBV4-1, with a possible D match to TRBD1 (5 bases). Germline V CDR1 and CDR2: MGHRA, YSYEKL. The CDR3 runs 15 residues. V lost 8 bases to trimming and J lost 2 bases, with 15 bases between them.

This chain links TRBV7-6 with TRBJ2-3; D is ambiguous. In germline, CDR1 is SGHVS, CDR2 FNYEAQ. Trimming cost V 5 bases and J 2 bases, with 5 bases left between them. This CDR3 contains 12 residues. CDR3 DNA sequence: TGTGCCAGCAGCCGCCACACAGATACGCAGTATTTT. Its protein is CASSRHTDTQYF. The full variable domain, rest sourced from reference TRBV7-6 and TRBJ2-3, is GAGVSQSPRYKVTKRGQDVALRCDPISGHVSLYWYRQALGQGPEFLTYFNYEAQQDKSGLPNDRFSAERPEGSISTLTIQRTEQRDSAMYRCASSRHTDTQYFGPGTRLTVL.

The CDR3 nucleotides are TGTGCCAGCTCACCGATTCAGCGGGCTAGCGGACCCCAGGATACGCAGTATTTT. Translation gives CASSPIQRASGPQDTQYF. This chain connects TRBV18 to TRBJ2-3; 7 bases line up with TRBD2. This CDR3 has 18 amino acids. Germline CDR1 and CDR2: KGHSH and LQKENI. The ends lost 3 bases at V and 6 bases at J; junction bases unmatched: 18.

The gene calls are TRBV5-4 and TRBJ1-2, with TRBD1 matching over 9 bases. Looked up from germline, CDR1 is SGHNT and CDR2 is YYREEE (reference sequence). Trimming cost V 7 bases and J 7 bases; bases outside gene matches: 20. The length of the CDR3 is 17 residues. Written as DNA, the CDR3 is TGTGCCAGCCGACCCTGGGAGACAGGGGGGAGAAGCTCTGGCTACACCTTC. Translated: CASRPWETGGRSSGYTF.

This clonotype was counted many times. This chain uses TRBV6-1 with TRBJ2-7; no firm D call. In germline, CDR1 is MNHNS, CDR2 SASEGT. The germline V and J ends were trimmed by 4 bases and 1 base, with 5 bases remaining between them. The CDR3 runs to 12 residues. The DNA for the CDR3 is TGTGCCAGCAGTGGTTGGTCCTACGAGCAGTACTTC. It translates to CASSGWSYEQYF.

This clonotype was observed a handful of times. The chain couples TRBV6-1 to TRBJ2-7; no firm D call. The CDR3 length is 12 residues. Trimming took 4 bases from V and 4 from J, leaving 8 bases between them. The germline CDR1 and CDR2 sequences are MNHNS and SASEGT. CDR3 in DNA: TGTGCCAGCAGTGGACTGGTATACGAGCAGTACTTC. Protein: CASSGLVYEQYF.

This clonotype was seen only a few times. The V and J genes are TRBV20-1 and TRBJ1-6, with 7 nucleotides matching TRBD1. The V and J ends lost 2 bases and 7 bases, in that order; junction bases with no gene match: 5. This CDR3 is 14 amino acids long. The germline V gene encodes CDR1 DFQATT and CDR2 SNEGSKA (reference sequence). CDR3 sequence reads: CSARQAGGNSPLHF. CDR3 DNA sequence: TGCAGTGCTAGACAGGCAGGGGGAAATTCACCCCTCCACTTT.

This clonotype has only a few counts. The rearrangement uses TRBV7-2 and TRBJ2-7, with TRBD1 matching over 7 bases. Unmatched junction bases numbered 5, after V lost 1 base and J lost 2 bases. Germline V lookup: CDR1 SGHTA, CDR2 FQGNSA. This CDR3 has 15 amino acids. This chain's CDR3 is CASSLDRGRTYEQYF. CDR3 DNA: TGTGCCAGCAGCTTAGACAGGGGAAGGACCTACGAGCAGTACTTC.

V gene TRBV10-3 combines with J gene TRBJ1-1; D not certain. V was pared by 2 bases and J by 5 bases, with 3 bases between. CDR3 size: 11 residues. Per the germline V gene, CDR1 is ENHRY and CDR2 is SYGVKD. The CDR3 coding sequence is TGTGCCATCAGTGAGAGGACTGAAGCTTTCTTT. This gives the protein CAISERTEAFF.

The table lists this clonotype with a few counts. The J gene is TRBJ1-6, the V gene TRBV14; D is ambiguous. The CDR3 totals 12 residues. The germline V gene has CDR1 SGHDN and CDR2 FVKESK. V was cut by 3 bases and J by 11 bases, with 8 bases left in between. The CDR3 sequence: CASSHPEAPLHF. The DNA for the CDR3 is TGTGCCAGCAGCCATCCGGAGGCACCCCTCCACTTT.

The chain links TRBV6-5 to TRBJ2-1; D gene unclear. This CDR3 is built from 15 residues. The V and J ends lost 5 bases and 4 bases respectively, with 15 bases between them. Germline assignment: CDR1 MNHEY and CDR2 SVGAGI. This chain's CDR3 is CASSQQPPAYNEQFF. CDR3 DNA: TGTGCCAGCAGTCAACAGCCACCAGCATACAATGAGCAGTTCTTC.

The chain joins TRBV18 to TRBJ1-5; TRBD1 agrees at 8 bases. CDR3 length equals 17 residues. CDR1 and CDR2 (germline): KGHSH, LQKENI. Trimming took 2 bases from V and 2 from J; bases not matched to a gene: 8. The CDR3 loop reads CASSPEGQGARNQPQHF. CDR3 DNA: TGTGCCAGCTCACCAGAGGGCCAGGGGGCGCGCAATCAGCCCCAGCATTTT.

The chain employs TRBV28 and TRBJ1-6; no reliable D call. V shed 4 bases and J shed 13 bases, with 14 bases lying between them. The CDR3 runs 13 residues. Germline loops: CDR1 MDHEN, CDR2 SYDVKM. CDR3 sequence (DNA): TGTGCCAGCAGTTGGCAGGAAGGTTCGCCCCTCCACTTT. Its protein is CASSWQEGSPLHF.

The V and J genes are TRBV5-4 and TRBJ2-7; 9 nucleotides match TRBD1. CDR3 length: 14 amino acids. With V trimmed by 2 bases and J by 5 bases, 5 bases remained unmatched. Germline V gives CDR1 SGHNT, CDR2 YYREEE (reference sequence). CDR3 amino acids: CASSLQGASHEQYF. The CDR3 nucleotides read TGTGCCAGCAGCTTACAGGGGGCCAGCCACGAGCAGTACTTC.

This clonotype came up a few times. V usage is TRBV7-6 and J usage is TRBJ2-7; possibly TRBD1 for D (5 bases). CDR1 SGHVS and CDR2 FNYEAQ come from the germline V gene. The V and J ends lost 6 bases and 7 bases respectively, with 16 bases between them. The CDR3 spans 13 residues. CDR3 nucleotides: TGTGCCAGCAGTGGGGCAGACCCGCAAGAGCAGTACTTC. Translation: CASSGADPQEQYF. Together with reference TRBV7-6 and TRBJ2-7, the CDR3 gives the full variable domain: GAGVSQSPRYKVTKRGQDVALRCDPISGHVSLYWYRQALGQGPEFLTYFNYEAQQDKSGLPNDRFSAERPEGSISTLTIQRTEQRDSAMYRCASSGADPQEQYFGPGTRLTVT.

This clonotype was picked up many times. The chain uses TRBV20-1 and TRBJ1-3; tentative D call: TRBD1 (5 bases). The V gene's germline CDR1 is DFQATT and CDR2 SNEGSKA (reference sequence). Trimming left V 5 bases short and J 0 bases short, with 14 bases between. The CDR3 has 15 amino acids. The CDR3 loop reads CSAGGAVSSGNTIYF. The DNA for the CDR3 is TGCAGTGCTGGCGGGGCCGTCTCCTCTGGAAACACCATATATTTT.